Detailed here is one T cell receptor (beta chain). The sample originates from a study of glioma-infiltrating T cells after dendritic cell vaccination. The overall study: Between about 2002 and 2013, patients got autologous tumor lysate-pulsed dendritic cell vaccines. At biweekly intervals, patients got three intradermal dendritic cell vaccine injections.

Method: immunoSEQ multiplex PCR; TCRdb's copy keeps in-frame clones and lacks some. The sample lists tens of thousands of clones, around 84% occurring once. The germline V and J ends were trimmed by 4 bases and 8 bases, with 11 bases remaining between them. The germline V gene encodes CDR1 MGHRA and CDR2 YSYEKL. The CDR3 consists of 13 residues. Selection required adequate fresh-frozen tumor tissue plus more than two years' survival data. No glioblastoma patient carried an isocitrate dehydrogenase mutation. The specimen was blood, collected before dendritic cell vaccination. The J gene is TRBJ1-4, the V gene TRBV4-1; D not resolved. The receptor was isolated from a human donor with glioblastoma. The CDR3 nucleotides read TGCGCCAGCAGCCCCCCATACGGGGAAAAACTGTTTTTT. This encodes CASSPPYGEKLFF.